This T cell receptor (beta chain) was obtained from a study of shared T cell receptors in the human thymus. Per the germline V gene, CDR1 is LNHNV and CDR2 is YYDKDF (reference sequence). V was clipped by 0 bases and J by 0 bases, with 13 bases between them. This CDR3 is built from 17 residues. TCRdb's copy holds only in-frame clones and misses some; the assay was immunoSEQ multiplex PCR. The sample shows hundreds of thousands of clones, more than 75% of them seen only once. These data were likewise used in another study, on human thymus T cells.

The sequencing sample was made of thymocytes. This chain joins TRBV15 and TRBJ2-3; perhaps TRBD2 as D (5 bases). The clonotype comes from a boy younger than two with a congenital heart defect. The DNA of the CDR3 is TGTGCCACCAGCAGAGATCTACTAGAGAGGAGCACAGATACGCAGTATTTT. It specifies CATSRDLLERSTDTQYF. Full variable domain (missing parts from reference TRBV15 and TRBJ2-3): DAMVIQNPRYQVTQFGKPVTLSCSQTLNHNVMYWYQQKSSQAPKLLFHYYDKDFNNEADTPDNFQSRRPNTSFCFLDIRSPGLGDTAMYLCATSRDLLERSTDTQYFGPGTRLTVL.